The 3 T cell receptor beta chains in this list originate from one sample, sequenced in a study of cytomegalovirus exposure and HLA in healthy donors. Both 60 Vbeta primers and 13 Jbeta primers went into the PCR. Sequencing used immunoSEQ multiplex PCR; TCRdb keeps in-frame clones, though not all of them. The sample consists of 110,000 or so clones, 60% to 80% of them appearing once. The specimen was PBMCs. The receptors derive from a human donor in good health.

This chain uses TRBV5-4 with TRBJ2-1; 11 nucleotides match TRBD2. The trim removed 0 bases at V and 0 bases at J, leaving 5 bases unmatched. The CDR3 is made up of 18 amino acids. Germline V CDR1 and CDR2: SGHNT, YYREEE (reference sequence). Here the CDR3 reads CASSLGGLAGASYNEQFF. The CDR3 DNA sequence: TGTGCCAGCAGCTTGGGAGGACTAGCGGGTGCCTCCTACAATGAGCAGTTCTTC.

The chain links TRBV19 to TRBJ2-1, with 8 nucleotides matching TRBD1. The J segment lost 9 bases and the V segment lost 0 bases, leaving 10 bases of the junction unmatched. This CDR3 has 16 amino acids. Germline values: CDR1 LNHDA, CDR2 SQIVND (reference sequence). CDR3 coding DNA: TGTGCCAGTAGTATAGAGCCCCCCCAGGGGGCGGGTGAGCAGTTCTTC. It codes for CASSIEPPQGAGEQFF.

CDR3 loop: CASSFRGGEHVHEQYF. The DNA for the CDR3 is TGTGCCAGCAGCTTTAGAGGGGGCGAGCATGTCCACGAGCAGTACTTC. This chain links TRBV11-1 with TRBJ2-7, with 7 bases that match TRBD1. Germline V gene data show CDR1 as SGHAT and CDR2 as FQDESV (reference sequence). Unmatched junction bases numbered 13, after V lost 3 bases and J lost 5 bases. The CDR3 has 16 residues.